These 5 T cell receptor beta chains originate from one sample sequenced in a study of blood T cell repertoires in COVID-19. Repertoires were generated with immunoSEQ multiplex PCR, while TCRdb's copy carries only in-frame clones and drops some. The sample records approximately 200,000 clones, around 95% being singletons. Sequenced sample: peripheral blood. The receptors derive from a young man with COVID-19, enrolled during active disease.

This clone was seen a single time. The genes are TRBV12-3 or TRBV12-4 and TRBJ1-1; a possible D gene is TRBD1 (6 bases). V was trimmed by 5 bases and J by 3 bases, leaving 10 bases between them. The CDR3 covers 13 residues. The CDR3 DNA follows: TGTGCCAGCAGTCCCCACAGGGACACTGAAGCTTTCTTT. Protein product: CASSPHRDTEAFF.

This clone was seen once. The chain employs TRBV19 and TRBJ1-1; the match to TRBD1 covers 9 bases. CDR3 length: 15 amino acids. Trimming cost V 1 base and J 4 bases; bases outside gene matches: 4. Germline V CDR1 and CDR2: LNHDA, SQIVND (reference sequence). The DNA of the CDR3 is TGTGCCAGTAGTATAGGACCGGGACAGGGCACTGAAGCTTTCTTT. Residues: CASSIGPGQGTEAFF.

The J gene is TRBJ1-2, the V gene TRBV28; 10 nucleotides align to TRBD1. The CDR3 is made up of 12 amino acids. Unmatched junction bases numbered 5, after V lost 4 bases and J lost 12 bases. CDR1 and CDR2 from the germline V gene are MDHEN and SYDVKM. In DNA form, the CDR3 reads TGTGCCAGCAGTTCGGGGGACAGGGGACACACCTTC. Its protein is CASSSGDRGHTF.

The chain employs TRBV6-5 and TRBJ1-2; D gene uncertain. The CDR3 extends over 15 amino acids. Germline CDR1 MNHEY, CDR2 SVGAGI. V shed 0 bases and J shed 5 bases, with 13 bases lying between them. The CDR3 sequence is CASSYSSGSYYGYTF. CDR3 coding DNA: TGTGCCAGCAGTTACTCGTCAGGCAGTTATTATGGCTACACCTTC.

This chain uses TRBV9 with TRBJ2-7, with 7 bases fitting TRBD2. V shed 0 bases and J 5 bases; nucleotides not matched to a gene: 5. This CDR3 has 14 amino acids. CDR1 is SGDLS, CDR2 YYNGEE, per germline. The CDR3: CASSVGSGVHEQYF. The CDR3 DNA reads as TGTGCCAGCAGCGTAGGGAGCGGGGTTCACGAGCAGTACTTC.